This T cell receptor beta chain was retrieved from a study of control samples from healthy donors and cancer patients. The CDR3 is made up of 15 amino acids. Trimming took 5 bases from V and 6 from J, leaving 14 bases between them. Germline V lookup: CDR1 SNHLY, CDR2 FYNNEI. TCRdb's copy holds only in-frame clones and misses some; the assay was immunoSEQ multiplex PCR. The table shows more than 25,000 clones, with 91% occurring only once. The specimen was PBMCs. This TCR was sampled from a man aged 45 to 65 with lung cancer. J is TRBJ1-6 and V is TRBV2, with D possibly matching TRBD1 (6 bases). CDR3 protein: CASSSTGSSNSPLHF. In DNA, the CDR3 is TGTGCCAGCAGTTCTACAGGGTCGAGTAATTCACCCCTCCACTTT.